What follows describes a single T cell receptor (beta chain). Its antigen is still unknown. This sample is drawn from a study of T cells in Graves' hyperthyroidism and ophthalmopathy. Study-level information: Pretreatment peripheral blood was obtained at initial diagnosis.

Stable Graves' hyperthyroidism meant no ophthalmopathy progression within 18 months. Newly diagnosed patients aged 18 to 65 had hyperthyroidism of under 2 months' duration. Germline CDR1 and CDR2: SGHDT and YYEEEE. The CDR3 extends over 17 amino acids. V shed 1 base and J shed 8 bases, with 22 bases lying between them. Amplification of TCR beta CDR3 regions was performed using RNA transcripts as template. Carried out on the TCR CDR3, a first-round RT-PCR used the HTBI primer set. TCRdb re-analysed the multiplex PCR reads in MiXCR, keeping a single row per CDR3 protein. The sample yields about 320,000 distinct CDR3 sequences, roughly 17% seen once. Study-wide points: A 13 V-J model separated ophthalmopathy from stable hyperthyroidism.

The sample comprised blood. The V gene is TRBV5-6, the J gene TRBJ2-1; perhaps TRBD2 as D (6 bases). The receptor was isolated from a man aged 25-45 years with Graves' hyperthyroidism. The CDR3 sequence is CASSLWLAQKISDEQFF. The CDR3 coding sequence is TGTGCCAGCAGCTTGTGGCTAGCGCAAAAAATAAGCGATGAGCAGTTCTTC.